These T cell receptor beta chains were read from a single sample in a study of graft-versus-host responses after intestinal transplantation. Profiled with immunoSEQ multiplex PCR; TCRdb holds only in-frame clones, not every one. The table has 40,000 to 45,000 clones, 95% seen once. These receptors have no known antigen. The source material was unstimulated CD8+ T cells sorted from spleen or lymph node cells, sampled before transplant. The origin of the receptors is a human donor who was the organ donor for an intestinal transplant. The CDR3 runs from the conserved cysteine through the conserved F or W.

v_gene,CDR3aa
TRBV6-5,CATGYNEQFF
TRBV7-8,CASSLELANTGELFF
TRBV5-1,CASSLVGGTGELFF
TRBV7-2,CASSGREAYPYEQYF
TRBV2,CASSDSDEQFF
TRBV4-2,CASSQVLVGGSYEQYF
TRBV4-3,CASSQDGGEYNEQFF
TRBV2,CASSGGHSTQETQYF
TRBV5-1,CASSLEEGQSWGYEQYF
TRBV10-3,CAISESSWVFYEQYF
TRBV5-4,CASSLDLSYEQYF
TRBV6-4,CASSDSGEEDTQYF
TRBV30,CAWSVQLGLMNTEAFF
TRBV27,CASSWTVGYEQYF
TRBV6-5,CASSYDREGKNIQYF
TRBV19,CASSPSGGSYEQYF
TRBV6-5,CASSYGTGGGEQYF
TRBV7-3,CASSPQTGGSNQPQHF
TRBV10-2,CATRDKGNTIYF
TRBV2,CASSGQGDYEQYF
TRBV4-3,CASSPSSGGYEQYF
TRBV4-3,CASSFRTGAVFAYEQYF
TRBV4-3,CASSQDPPTGGSPNEKLFF
TRBV6-5,CASRFQGPYNSPLHF
TRBV7-6,CASSSGLGTSGDDYTGELFF
TRBV4-3,CASSSMTGSGYEQYF
TRBV4-3,CASSQVRAEKLFF
TRBV13,CASSGGTSGGPSYEQYF
TRBV4-1,CASSRGPRGVYNSPLHF
TRBV4-1,CASSQFSGGYYNEQFF
TRBV4-3,CASSQEGGDTQYF
TRBV19,CASSFGQGNTEAFF
TRBV6-5,CASRPDRDSNQPQHF
TRBV19,CASSIQGAYEQYF
TRBV9,CASSVGGGETQYF
TRBV4-1,CASSQDGLGSETQYF
TRBV6-6,CASSWTGGTEAFF
TRBV14,CASSRGTPLYGYTF
TRBV6-4,CASSDSNRFSTDTQYF
TRBV27,CASRGVSWPYGYTF
TRBV4-1,CASSQEIMGTGDDQPQHF
TRBV18,CASSPPWTSYEQYF
TRBV5-4,CASSSISGLEAFF
TRBV9,CASASGGASADTQYF
TRBV10-2,CASRRGTSGGHEQFF
TRBV4-1,CASSQDRLFVNTEAFF
TRBV4-3,CASSPSQGLEAFF
TRBV6-9,CASSYLLDYTGELFF
TRBV7-6,CASSFSAGGTYNEQFF
TRBV7-9,CASNRGLSYNEQFF
TRBV5-6,CASSLYQQETQYF
TRBV29-1,CSVGQGYYNEQFF
TRBV7-6,CASSPEAGGEQYF
TRBV29-1,CSVTTELGGYTF
TRBV18,CASSPPSAGVSYNEQFF